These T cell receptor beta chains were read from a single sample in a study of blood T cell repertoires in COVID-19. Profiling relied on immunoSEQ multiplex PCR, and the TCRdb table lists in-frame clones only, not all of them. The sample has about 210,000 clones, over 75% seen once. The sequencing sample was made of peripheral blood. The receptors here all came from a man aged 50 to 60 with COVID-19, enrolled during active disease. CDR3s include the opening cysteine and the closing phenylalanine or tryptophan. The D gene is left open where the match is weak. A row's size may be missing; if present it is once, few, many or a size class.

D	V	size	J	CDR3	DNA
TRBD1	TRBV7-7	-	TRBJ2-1	CASSGTGNEQFF	TGTGCTAGCAGCGGGACAGGGAATGAGCAGTTCTTC
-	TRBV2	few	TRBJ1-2	CASSGSGREDYGYTF	TGTGCCAGCAGTGGTTCGGGCAGGGAGGACTATGGCTACACCTTC
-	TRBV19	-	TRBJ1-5	CASSILSGVGNQPQHF	TGTGCCAGTAGTATACTATCAGGGGTGGGCAATCAGCCCCAGCATTTT
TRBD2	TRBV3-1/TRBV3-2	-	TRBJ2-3	CASSPPPLLASSTDTQYF	TGTGCCAGCAGCCCGCCTCCCTTACTAGCGTCTAGCACAGATACGCAGTATTTT
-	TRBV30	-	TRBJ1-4	CAWRATGPNEKLFF	TGTGCCTGGAGGGCGACAGGACCTAATGAAAAACTGTTTTTT
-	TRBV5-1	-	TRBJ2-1	CASGEVGYNEQFF	TGCGCCAGTGGGGAGGTGGGATACAATGAGCAGTTCTTC
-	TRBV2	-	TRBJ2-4	CASSDPAGPVPNIQYF	TGTGCCAGCAGCGATCCTGCGGGCCCGGTCCCAAACATTCAGTACTTC
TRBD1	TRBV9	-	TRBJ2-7	CASSTSDRDHEQYF	TGTGCCAGCAGCACATCTGACAGGGACCACGAGCAGTACTTC
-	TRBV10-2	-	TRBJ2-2	CASTPGVVTGELFF	TGCGCCAGCACCCCAGGGGTGGTGACCGGGGAGCTGTTTTTT
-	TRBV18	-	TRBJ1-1	CASSPPGNTEAFF	TGTGCCAGCTCACCCCCGGGTAACACTGAAGCTTTCTTT
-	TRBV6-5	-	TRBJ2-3	CASSGQRTDTQYF	TGTGCCAGCAGCGGACAGCGCACAGATACGCAGTATTTT
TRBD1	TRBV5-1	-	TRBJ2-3	CASSTGEGTDTQYF	TGCGCCAGCAGCACAGGGGAAGGGACAGATACGCAGTATTTT
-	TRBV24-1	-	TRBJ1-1	CATSESLNTEAFF	TGTGCCACCAGTGAAAGCCTGAACACTGAAGCTTTCTTT
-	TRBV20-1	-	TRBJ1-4	CSAEQNEKLFF	TGCAGTGCGGAACAGAATGAAAAACTGTTTTTT
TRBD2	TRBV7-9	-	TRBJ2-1	CASSPLIAGRGPEQFF	TGTGCCAGCAGCCCACTAATAGCGGGACGAGGGCCTGAGCAGTTCTTC
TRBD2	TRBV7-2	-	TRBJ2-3	CASTLKAGGPRYF	TGTGCCAGCACACTGAAGGCGGGGGGCCCCAGGTATTTT
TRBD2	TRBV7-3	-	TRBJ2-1	CASSLGLAVYNEQFF	TGTGCCAGCAGCTTAGGCCTAGCGGTCTACAATGAGCAGTTCTTC
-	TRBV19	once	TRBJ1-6	CASSIAPDRYNSPLHF	TGTGCCAGTAGTATCGCCCCGGACAGATATAATTCACCCCTCCACTTT
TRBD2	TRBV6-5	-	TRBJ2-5	CASNTGGPQETQYF	TGTGCCAGCAATACGGGGGGGCCACAAGAGACCCAGTACTTC
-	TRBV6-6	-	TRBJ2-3	CASTASRGLTTDTQYF	TGTGCCAGCACCGCCTCGCGGGGGCTAACCACAGATACGCAGTATTTT
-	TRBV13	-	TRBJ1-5	CASSPDRWGSNQPQHF	TGTGCCAGCAGCCCAGACAGGTGGGGTAGCAATCAGCCCCAGCATTTT
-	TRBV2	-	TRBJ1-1	CASTTGNTEAFF	TGTGCCAGCACCACTGGGAACACTGAAGCTTTCTTT
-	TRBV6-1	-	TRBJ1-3	CASSEIVTPSGNTIYF	TGTGCCAGCAGTGAAATCGTTACTCCCTCTGGAAACACCATATATTTT
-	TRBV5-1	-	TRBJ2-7	CASSLGARGGYEQYF	TGCGCCAGCAGCTTGGGGGCTAGAGGAGGCTACGAGCAGTACTTC
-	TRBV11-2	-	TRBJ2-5	CASSRDRRETQYF	TGTGCCAGCAGCAGAGACAGGCGGGAGACCCAGTACTTC
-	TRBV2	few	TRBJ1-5	CASSLGGQPQHF	TGTGCCAGCAGCTTGGGGGGTCAGCCCCAGCATTTT
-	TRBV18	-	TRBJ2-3	CASSAWDTTDTQYF	TGTGCCAGCTCAGCCTGGGACACAACAGATACGCAGTATTTT
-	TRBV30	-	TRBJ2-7	CAWSVTPGFEQYF	TGTGCCTGGAGTGTAACCCCGGGATTCGAGCAGTACTTC
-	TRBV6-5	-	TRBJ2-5	CASIRSRGETQYF	TGTGCCAGCATAAGATCTCGGGGAGAGACCCAGTACTTC
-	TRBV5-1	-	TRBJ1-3	CASSLGFGNTIYF	TGCGCCAGCAGCCTAGGTTTTGGAAACACCATATATTTT
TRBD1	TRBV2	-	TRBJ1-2	CASRRTGAVYGYTF	TGTGCCAGCAGGAGGACAGGGGCAGTGTATGGCTACACCTTC
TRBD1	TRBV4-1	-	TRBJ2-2	CASSQEGGRTGYGELFF	TGCGCCAGCAGCCAAGAAGGGGGTAGGACAGGGTACGGGGAGCTGTTTTTT
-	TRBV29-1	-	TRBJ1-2	CSVAGRLNYGYTF	TGCAGCGTTGCAGGGCGATTGAACTATGGCTACACCTTC
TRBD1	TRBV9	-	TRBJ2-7	CASSVFPGQGNEQYF	TGTGCCAGCAGCGTGTTCCCGGGACAGGGAAACGAGCAGTACTTC
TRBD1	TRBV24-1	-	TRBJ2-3	CATSDLQRGRADTQYF	TGTGCCACCAGTGATTTGCAGAGGGGGCGGGCAGATACGCAGTATTTT
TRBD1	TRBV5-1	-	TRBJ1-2	CASSFRDRGQSVYGYTF	TGCGCCAGCAGCTTCCGGGACAGGGGCCAATCCGTCTATGGCTACACCTTC
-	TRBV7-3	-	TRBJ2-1	CASSLVGGPYNEQFF	TGTGCCAGCAGCCTCGTTGGCGGCCCCTACAATGAGCAGTTCTTC
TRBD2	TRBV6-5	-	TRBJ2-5	CASTQGGLKTQYF	TGTGCCAGCACCCAGGGAGGGTTGAAGACCCAGTACTTC
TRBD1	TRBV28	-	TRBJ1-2	CASWDPGGNYGYTF	TGTGCCAGTTGGGACCCAGGGGGTAACTATGGCTACACCTTC
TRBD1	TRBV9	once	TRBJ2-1	CASSAGQGIYYNEQFF	TGTGCCAGCAGCGCGGGACAGGGAATCTACTACAATGAGCAGTTCTTC
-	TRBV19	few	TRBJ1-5	CASRGEGGQPQHF	TGTGCCAGCCGGGGGGAAGGGGGTCAGCCCCAGCATTTT
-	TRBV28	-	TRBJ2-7	CASSVTPGQIPNEQYF	TGTGCCAGCAGCGTTACTCCGGGACAAATACCTAACGAGCAGTACTTC
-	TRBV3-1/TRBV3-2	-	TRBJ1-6	CASSQGHRGRSPLHF	TGTGCCAGCAGCCAAGGCCATCGGGGGAGGTCACCCCTCCACTTT
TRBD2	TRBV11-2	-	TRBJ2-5	CASLESGGQETQYF	TGTGCCAGCCTAGAAAGCGGGGGCCAAGAGACCCAGTACTTC
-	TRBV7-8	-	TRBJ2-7	CASSPQAYVGEQYF	TGTGCCAGCAGCCCACAGGCCTATGTGGGCGAGCAGTACTTC
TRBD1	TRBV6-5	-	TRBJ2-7	CASSYPGQGAFEQYF	TGTGCCAGCAGTTACCCGGGACAGGGGGCGTTCGAGCAGTACTTC
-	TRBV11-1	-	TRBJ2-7	CASSLVSRENEQYF	TGTGCCAGCAGCTTAGTTTCAAGGGAGAACGAGCAGTACTTC
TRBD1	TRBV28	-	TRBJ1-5	CASSLLYRGGHQPQHF	TGTGCCAGCAGTTTATTATACAGGGGGGGCCATCAGCCCCAGCATTTT
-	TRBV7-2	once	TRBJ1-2	CASSLGFNGYTF	TGTGCCAGCAGCTTAGGTTTTAATGGCTACACCTTC